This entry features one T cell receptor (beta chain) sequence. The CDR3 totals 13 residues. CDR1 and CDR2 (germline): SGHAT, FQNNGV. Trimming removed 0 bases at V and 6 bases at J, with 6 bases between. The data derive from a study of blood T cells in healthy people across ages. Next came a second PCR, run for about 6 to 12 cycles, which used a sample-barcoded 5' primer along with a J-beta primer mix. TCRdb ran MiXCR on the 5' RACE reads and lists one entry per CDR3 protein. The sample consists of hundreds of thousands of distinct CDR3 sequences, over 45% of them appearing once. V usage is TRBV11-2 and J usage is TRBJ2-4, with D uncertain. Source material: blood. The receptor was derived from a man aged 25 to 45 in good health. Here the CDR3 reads CASSLEPTNIQYF. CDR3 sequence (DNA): TGTGCCAGCAGCTTAGAGCCTACAAACATTCAGTACTTC. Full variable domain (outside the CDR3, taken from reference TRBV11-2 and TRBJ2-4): EAGVAQSPRYKIIEKRQSVAFWCNPISGHATLYWYQQILGQGPKLLIQFQNNGVVDDSQLPKDRFSAERLKGVDSTLKIQPAKLEDSAVYLCASSLEPTNIQYFGAGTRLSVL.